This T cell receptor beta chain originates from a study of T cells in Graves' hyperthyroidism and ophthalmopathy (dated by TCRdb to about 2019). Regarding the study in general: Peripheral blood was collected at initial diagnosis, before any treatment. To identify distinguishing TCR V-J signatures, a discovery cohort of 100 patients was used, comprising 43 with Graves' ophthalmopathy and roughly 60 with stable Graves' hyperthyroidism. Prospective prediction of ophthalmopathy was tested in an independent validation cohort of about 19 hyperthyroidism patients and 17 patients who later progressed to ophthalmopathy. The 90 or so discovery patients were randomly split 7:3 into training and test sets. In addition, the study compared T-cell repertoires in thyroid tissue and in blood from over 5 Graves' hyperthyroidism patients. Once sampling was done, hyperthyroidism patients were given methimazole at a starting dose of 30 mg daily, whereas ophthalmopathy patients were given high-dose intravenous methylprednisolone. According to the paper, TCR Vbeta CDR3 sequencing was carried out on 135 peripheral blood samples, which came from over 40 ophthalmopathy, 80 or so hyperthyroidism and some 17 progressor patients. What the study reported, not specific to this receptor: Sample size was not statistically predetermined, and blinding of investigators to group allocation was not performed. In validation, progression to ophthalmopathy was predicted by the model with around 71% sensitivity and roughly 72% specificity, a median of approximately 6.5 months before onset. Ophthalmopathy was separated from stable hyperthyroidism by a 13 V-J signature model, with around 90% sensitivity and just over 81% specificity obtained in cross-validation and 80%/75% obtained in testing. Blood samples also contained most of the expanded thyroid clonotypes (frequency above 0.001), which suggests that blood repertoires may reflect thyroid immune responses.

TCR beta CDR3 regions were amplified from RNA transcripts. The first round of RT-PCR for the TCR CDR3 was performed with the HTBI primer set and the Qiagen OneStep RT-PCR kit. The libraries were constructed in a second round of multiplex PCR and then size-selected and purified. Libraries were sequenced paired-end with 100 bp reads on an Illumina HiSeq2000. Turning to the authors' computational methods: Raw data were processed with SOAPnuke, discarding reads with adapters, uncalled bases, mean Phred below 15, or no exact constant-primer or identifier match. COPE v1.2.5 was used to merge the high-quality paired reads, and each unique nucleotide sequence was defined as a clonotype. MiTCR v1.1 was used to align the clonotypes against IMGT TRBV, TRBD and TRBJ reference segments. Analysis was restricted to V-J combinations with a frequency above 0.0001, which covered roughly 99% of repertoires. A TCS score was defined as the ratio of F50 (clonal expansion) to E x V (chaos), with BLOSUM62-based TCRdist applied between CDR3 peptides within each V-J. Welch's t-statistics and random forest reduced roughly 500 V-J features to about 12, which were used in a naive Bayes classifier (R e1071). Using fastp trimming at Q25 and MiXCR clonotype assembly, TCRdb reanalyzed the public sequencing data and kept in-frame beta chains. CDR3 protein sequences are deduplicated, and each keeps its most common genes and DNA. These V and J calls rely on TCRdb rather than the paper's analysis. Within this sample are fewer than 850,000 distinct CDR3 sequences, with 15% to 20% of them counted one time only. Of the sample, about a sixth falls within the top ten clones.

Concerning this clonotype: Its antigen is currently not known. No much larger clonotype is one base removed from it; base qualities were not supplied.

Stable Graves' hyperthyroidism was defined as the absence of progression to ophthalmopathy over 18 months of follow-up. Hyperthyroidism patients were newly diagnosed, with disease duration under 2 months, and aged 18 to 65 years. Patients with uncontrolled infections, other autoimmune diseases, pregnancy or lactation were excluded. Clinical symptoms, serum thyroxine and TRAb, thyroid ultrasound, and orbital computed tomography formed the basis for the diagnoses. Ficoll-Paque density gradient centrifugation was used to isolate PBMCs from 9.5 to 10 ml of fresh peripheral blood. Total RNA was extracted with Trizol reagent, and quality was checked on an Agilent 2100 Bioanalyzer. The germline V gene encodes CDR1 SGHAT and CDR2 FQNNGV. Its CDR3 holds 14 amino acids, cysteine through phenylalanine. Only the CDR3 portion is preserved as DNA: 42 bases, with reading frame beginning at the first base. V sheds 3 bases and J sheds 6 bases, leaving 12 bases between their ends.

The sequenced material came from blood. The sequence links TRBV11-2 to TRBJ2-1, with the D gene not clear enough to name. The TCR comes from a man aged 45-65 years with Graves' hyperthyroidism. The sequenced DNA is TGTGCCAGCAGCTTCCGCCTAGGAGTCAATGAGCAGTTCTTC. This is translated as CASSFRLGVNEQFF.